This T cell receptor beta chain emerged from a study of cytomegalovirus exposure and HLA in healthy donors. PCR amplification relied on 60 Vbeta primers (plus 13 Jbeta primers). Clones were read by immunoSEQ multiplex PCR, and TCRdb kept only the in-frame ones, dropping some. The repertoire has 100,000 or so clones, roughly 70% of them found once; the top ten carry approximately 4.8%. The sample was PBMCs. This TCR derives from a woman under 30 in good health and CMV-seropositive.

For the CDR3, the DNA is TGCGCCAGCAGCCCGAGCGGGAGTGGTGAGACCCAGTACTTC. Encoded protein: CASSPSGSGETQYF. The rearrangement uses TRBV5-1 and TRBJ2-5; TRBD2 matches at 8 bases. Germline V gene sequence: CDR1 SGHRS, CDR2 YFSETQ. Trimming took 4 bases from V and 5 from J; bases not matched to a gene: 7. The length of the CDR3 is 14 residues.